A selection of T cell receptor beta chains follows, all from one sample in a study of shared T cell receptors in the human thymus. Libraries were prepared by immunoSEQ multiplex PCR; TCRdb keeps only in-frame clonotypes and omits some of them. The sample carries roughly 550,000 clones, approximately 80% recorded once. These data were also filed under a second study, of human thymus T cells.

Sequenced material: thymocytes. The receptors here all came from a boy less than two years old with a congenital heart defect. The CDR3 runs from the conserved cysteine through the conserved F or W. D genes are given only for firm matches. Not all rows give a size; the values are once, few, many and, for expanded clones, a class.

d_call j_call v_call clone_size cdr3_aa cdr3_nt
TRBD2 TRBJ2-7 TRBV7-2 few CASSFPTPSGSYEQYF TGTGCCAGCAGCTTCCCCACGCCTAGCGGGTCCTACGAGCAGTACTTC
TRBD2 TRBJ2-2 TRBV30 - CAWSSQQTGLAGATGELFF TGTGCCTGGAGCTCGCAACAAACAGGACTAGCGGGAGCCACCGGGGAGCTGTTTTTT
TRBD1 TRBJ2-7 TRBV5-6 - CASSFSTGKDEQYF TGTGCCAGCAGCTTTTCGACAGGGAAAGACGAGCAGTACTTC
- TRBJ1-5 TRBV28 few CASSLGRERGQPQHF TGTGCCAGCAGTTTAGGGAGGGAGAGGGGTCAGCCCCAGCATTTT
- TRBJ2-1 TRBV4-2 - CASSQDGKGVNEQFF TGTGCCAGCAGCCAAGATGGTAAAGGGGTCAATGAGCAGTTCTTC
TRBD1 TRBJ2-2 TRBV5-6 once CASSLYMGTGENTGELFF TGTGCCAGCAGCTTGTATATGGGAACAGGGGAAAACACCGGGGAGCTGTTTTTT
- TRBJ2-3 TRBV4-2 - CASSQEPVTDTQYF TGTGCCAGCAGCCAAGAACCGGTCACAGATACGCAGTATTTT
TRBD2 TRBJ2-1 TRBV14 - CASSRIAGGSYNEQFF TGTGCCAGCAGCCGCATAGCGGGGGGCTCCTACAATGAGCAGTTCTTC
TRBD2 TRBJ2-2 TRBV10-2 - CASSLALGTSGRSGELFF TGCGCCAGCAGCCTTGCCTTAGGGACTAGCGGTAGAAGCGGGGAGCTGTTTTTT
- TRBJ1-5 TRBV5-8 - CASRAHQPQHF TGTGCCAGCAGAGCCCATCAGCCCCAGCATTTT
- TRBJ2-2 TRBV11-3 few CASSFQGTGELFF TGTGCCAGCAGCTTCCAGGGTACCGGGGAGCTGTTTTTT
TRBD1 TRBJ2-1 TRBV6-1 once CASSEGGRDSHNEQFF TGTGCCAGCAGTGAAGGGGGTAGGGACAGCCACAATGAGCAGTTCTTC
- TRBJ2-3 TRBV29-1 few CSVLIGFGQLASRASTDTQYF TGCAGCGTATTAATAGGCTTCGGACAGTTAGCTTCGCGAGCTAGCACAGATACGCAGTATTTT
TRBD2 TRBJ2-7 TRBV10-3 - CAIRRTSGARTYEQYF TGTGCCATCAGGAGGACTAGCGGAGCGCGCACCTACGAGCAGTACTTC
- TRBJ1-2 TRBV6-5 - CASSYSNRAGDGYTF TGTGCCAGCAGTTACTCGAACAGGGCTGGGGATGGCTACACCTTC
TRBD2 TRBJ2-1 TRBV29-1 - CSVGGLAGGSEQFF TGCAGCGTGGGGGGTCTAGCGGGAGGGAGTGAGCAGTTCTTC
- TRBJ2-2 TRBV7-2 few CASSLRGHANTGELFF TGTGCCAGCAGCTTAAGGGGACACGCGAACACCGGGGAGCTGTTTTTT
TRBD1 TRBJ1-1 TRBV28 - CASSSTGGPDSEAFF TGTGCCAGCAGCTCTACAGGGGGCCCAGATTCTGAAGCTTTCTTT
TRBD1 TRBJ2-7 TRBV7-9 - CASSLPGQGTYEQYF TGTGCCAGCAGCTTACCCGGACAGGGCACCTACGAGCAGTACTTC
- TRBJ1-1 TRBV5-1 - CASSLEDQGGKDTEAFF TGCGCCAGCAGCTTGGAAGATCAGGGCGGTAAGGACACTGAAGCTTTCTTT
TRBD1 TRBJ2-6 TRBV4-3 - CASRMDRGLYSGANVLTF TGCGCCAGCAGAATGGACAGGGGGCTCTACTCTGGGGCCAACGTCCTGACTTTC
TRBD1 TRBJ2-7 TRBV5-8 - CASSRTGEYEQYF TGTGCCAGCAGCCGGACAGGGGAATACGAGCAGTACTTC
- TRBJ1-4 TRBV28 once CASSCEKGGLEELFF TGTGCCAGCAGTTGCGAAAAAGGCGGGCTAGAGGAACTGTTTTTT
TRBD1 TRBJ2-7 TRBV25-1 - CASRRDRGSHYEQYF TGTGCCAGCAGAAGAGACAGGGGGTCCCACTACGAGCAGTACTTC
- TRBJ1-1 TRBV25-1 - CASSHRELNTEAFF TGTGCCAGCAGTCACAGGGAACTGAACACTGAAGCTTTCTTT
TRBD1 TRBJ1-2 TRBV19 - CASSIAPPPGQINYGYTF TGTGCCAGTAGTATAGCCCCTCCTCCGGGACAGATCAACTATGGCTACACCTTC
TRBD1 TRBJ1-3 TRBV27 once CASSPTGTESSGNTIYF TGTGCCAGCAGCCCTACGGGGACAGAGAGCTCTGGAAACACCATATATTTT
TRBD2 TRBJ2-1 TRBV4-2 - CASSQARLAGAEQFF TGTGCCAGCAGCCAAGCTCGACTAGCGGGAGCTGAGCAGTTCTTC
TRBD1 TRBJ1-1 TRBV5-1 once CASSLDRDRMNTEAFF TGCGCCAGCAGCCTGGACAGGGACCGTATGAACACTGAAGCTTTCTTT
TRBD1 TRBJ1-4 TRBV6-6 - CASKDRGDEKLFF TGTGCCAGCAAGGACAGGGGTGATGAAAAACTGTTTTTT
TRBD2 TRBJ2-1 TRBV7-6 - CASSSPRLAGYSSYNEQFF TGTGCCAGCAGCTCTCCCCGGCTAGCGGGTTACAGCTCCTACAATGAGCAGTTCTTC
TRBD1 TRBJ2-7 TRBV11-3 - CASSPGQGDYEQYF TGTGCCAGCAGCCCGGGACAGGGGGACTACGAGCAGTACTTC
- TRBJ2-6 TRBV9 - CASSLRPQQGLSGANVLTF TGTGCCAGCAGCCTCCGACCTCAACAGGGCCTCTCTGGGGCCAACGTCCTGACTTTC
TRBD2 TRBJ2-2 TRBV5-4 few CASSPGLAGDEWRTGELFF TGTGCCAGCAGCCCAGGACTAGCGGGAGATGAATGGAGGACCGGGGAGCTGTTTTTT
TRBD2 TRBJ2-1 TRBV19 - CASSSPTSGRFKGYNEQFF TGTGCCAGTAGTTCCCCCACTAGCGGGAGATTTAAGGGATACAATGAGCAGTTCTTC
TRBD1 TRBJ2-3 TRBV7-9 - CASSGPGTASTDTQYF TGTGCCAGCAGCGGGCCCGGGACAGCCAGCACAGATACGCAGTATTTT
TRBD2 TRBJ2-3 TRBV5-8 - CASSLPSGSTDTQYF TGTGCCAGCAGCTTGCCTAGCGGTTCCACAGATACGCAGTATTTT
TRBD2 TRBJ2-3 TRBV27 once CASSSDPGLAGADTQYF TGTGCCAGCAGTTCCGATCCGGGACTAGCGGGAGCGGATACGCAGTATTTT
- TRBJ1-1 TRBV27 few CASSLGQGLAEAFF TGTGCCAGCAGTTTGGGGCAGGGGCTAGCTGAAGCTTTCTTT
TRBD1 TRBJ2-6 TRBV19 few CASNLGQGFSGANVLTF TGTGCCAGTAACCTCGGACAGGGATTCTCTGGGGCCAACGTCCTGACTTTC
TRBD1 TRBJ1-5 TRBV18 - CASSPTRQGPYPNQPQHF TGTGCCAGCTCCCCGACCAGACAGGGACCCTACCCAAATCAGCCCCAGCATTTT
TRBD2 TRBJ2-5 TRBV5-1 - CASSLTSGKETQYF TGCGCCAGCAGCTTAACTAGCGGGAAAGAGACCCAGTACTTC
- TRBJ1-2 TRBV27 - CASSFIGGGGYGYTF TGTGCCAGCAGTTTTATCGGCGGGGGAGGCTATGGCTACACCTTC
- TRBJ1-4 TRBV5-1 few CASSRWPDNEKLFF TGCGCCAGCAGCCGATGGCCAGATAATGAAAAACTGTTTTTT
TRBD2 TRBJ2-3 TRBV4-3 few CASSPISGRRTDTQYF TGCGCCAGCAGCCCCATTAGCGGGAGGCGCACAGATACGCAGTATTTT